A selection of T cell receptor beta chains follows, all from one sample in a study of cytomegalovirus exposure and HLA in healthy donors. Here immunoSEQ multiplex PCR was the method, and the copy in TCRdb shows in-frame clones only, minus some. The sample has some 120,000 clones; under 90% are singletons. Sequences were obtained from PBMCs. All receptors come from a middle-aged woman in good health and CMV-seropositive. The CDR3 runs from the conserved cysteine through the conserved F or W. A D gene is named only where the DNA matches it firmly. Size tells how often a clone was seen (once, few, many) or the class of an expanded clone, and some rows leave it out.

D | J | size | V | CDR3 | DNA
NA | TRBJ2-5 | once | TRBV5-1 | CASSLVPARGQETQYF | TGCGCCAGCAGCTTGGTGCCAGCGAGAGGCCAAGAGACCCAGTACTTC
NA | TRBJ1-5 | NA | TRBV5-1 | CASSLVAGDNQPQHF | TGCGCCAGCAGCTTGGTGGCAGGGGACAATCAGCCCCAGCATTTT
NA | TRBJ1-3 | NA | TRBV19 | CASIKTANSGNTIYF | TGTGCCAGTATCAAAACAGCAAACTCTGGAAACACCATATATTTT
TRBD2 | TRBJ2-7 | NA | TRBV27 | CATTGTGGPRDEQYF | TGTGCCACCACCGGGACGGGAGGGCCCAGGGACGAGCAGTACTTC
NA | TRBJ1-4 | NA | TRBV15 | CATSRDRAVKLFF | TGTGCCACCAGCAGAGACAGAGCGGTAAAACTGTTTTTT
NA | TRBJ1-2 | NA | TRBV15 | CATSRDGGRLDGYTF | TGTGCCACCAGCAGAGATGGTGGCAGACTCGACGGCTACACCTTC
TRBD2 | TRBJ2-7 | few | TRBV7-9 | CASSLGTSGISYEQYF | TGTGCCAGCAGCTTAGGGACTAGCGGGATTTCCTACGAGCAGTACTTC
NA | TRBJ1-5 | NA | TRBV6-6 | CASGTGNQPQHF | TGTGCCAGCGGAACAGGGAATCAGCCCCAGCATTTT
TRBD1 | TRBJ2-1 | NA | TRBV7-3 | CASSSPSQGVGQGSYNEQFF | TGTGCCAGCAGCTCACCAAGTCAGGGGGTAGGTCAGGGCTCCTACAATGAGCAGTTCTTC
TRBD1 | TRBJ2-7 | NA | TRBV5-1 | CASSLAPGQGYEQYF | TGCGCCAGCAGCTTGGCCCCGGGACAGGGCTACGAGCAGTACTTC
TRBD2 | TRBJ2-1 | NA | TRBV9 | CASSVRSGEELNEQFF | TGTGCCAGCAGCGTTAGAAGCGGGGAGGAGCTCAATGAGCAGTTCTTC
TRBD1 | TRBJ1-2 | NA | TRBV4-1 | CASSQDQTRQGHYGYTF | TGCGCCAGCAGCCAAGATCAGACGAGACAGGGACACTATGGCTACACCTTC
TRBD1 | TRBJ2-7 | NA | TRBV19 | CASRAGTGTYEQYF | TGTGCCAGTAGGGCCGGGACAGGGACCTACGAGCAGTACTTC
NA | TRBJ2-5 | NA | TRBV18 | CASFRERSETQYF | TGTGCCAGCTTTCGGGAGCGTTCGGAGACCCAGTACTTC
TRBD1 | TRBJ2-5 | NA | TRBV2 | CASRGGTGVKEQYF | TGTGCCAGCAGGGGGGGGACAGGGGTCAAAGAGCAGTACTTC
NA | TRBJ1-1 | few | TRBV30 | CAWNVGSGGARINTEAFF | TGTGCCTGGAATGTGGGGTCTGGGGGGGCCAGGATTAACACTGAAGCTTTCTTT
TRBD2 | TRBJ2-3 | NA | TRBV5-1 | CASSLGASGSGPDTQYF | TGCGCCAGCAGCTTGGGGGCTAGCGGGAGTGGTCCAGATACGCAGTATTTT
TRBD2 | TRBJ2-1 | once | TRBV4-3 | CASSQELAGVMGEQFF | TGCGCCAGCAGCCAAGAACTAGCGGGGGTCATGGGTGAGCAGTTCTTC
NA | TRBJ2-3 | NA | TRBV30 | CAWSGTGPGTQYF | TGTGCCTGGAGTGGGACCGGACCAGGGACGCAGTATTTT
NA | TRBJ2-7 | NA | TRBV4-3 | CASSQDHRVYEQYF | TGCGCCAGCAGCCAAGATCACAGGGTCTACGAGCAGTACTTC
NA | TRBJ1-1 | NA | TRBV7-9 | CSSSSGITEAFF | TGTTCCAGCAGCTCAGGGATCACTGAAGCTTTCTTT
NA | TRBJ1-2 | NA | TRBV6-1 | CASSEGGLYGYTF | TGTGCCAGCAGTGAGGGGGGGCTTTATGGCTACACCTTC
TRBD2 | TRBJ2-5 | NA | TRBV6-5 | CASSYSAGGPLETQYF | TGTGCCAGCAGTTACTCGGCGGGAGGGCCACTAGAGACCCAGTACTTC
NA | TRBJ2-3 | NA | TRBV6-1 | CASSESPTDTQYF | TGTGCCAGCAGTGAAAGCCCCACAGATACGCAGTATTTT
TRBD1 | TRBJ1-5 | few | TRBV5-6 | CASSLQGAIQPQHF | TGTGCCAGCAGCTTACAGGGGGCGATTCAGCCCCAGCATTTT
NA | TRBJ1-1 | NA | TRBV9 | CASSDGGGWNTEAFF | TGTGCCAGCAGCGATGGGGGAGGCTGGAACACTGAAGCTTTCTTT
NA | TRBJ2-3 | NA | TRBV11-2 | CASSLGASSSDTQYF | TGTGCCAGCAGCTTGGGGGCTAGCAGCTCAGATACGCAGTATTTT
NA | TRBJ2-2 | NA | TRBV27 | CASSSRRGTNTGELFF | TGTGCCAGCAGTTCCCGTCGGGGAACGAACACCGGGGAGCTGTTTTTT
NA | TRBJ1-1 | NA | TRBV7-9 | CASSLPSGVNTEAFF | TGTGCCAGCAGCTTACCATCCGGGGTGAACACTGAAGCTTTCTTT
NA | TRBJ2-7 | NA | TRBV5-4 | CASSLSAGEYEQYF | TGTGCCAGCAGCTTGTCGGCAGGGGAATACGAGCAGTACTTC
TRBD1 | TRBJ1-5 | NA | TRBV28 | CASRWGQNQPQHF | TGTGCCAGCAGGTGGGGACAGAATCAGCCCCAGCATTTT
TRBD2 | TRBJ2-2 | NA | TRBV7-3 | CASSIPGTSGRAGELFF | TGTGCCAGCAGTATACCCGGGACTAGCGGGAGAGCCGGGGAGCTGTTTTTT
NA | TRBJ2-1 | NA | TRBV7-6 | CASSSSGRAYNEQFF | TGTGCCAGCAGCTCGTCCGGTCGTGCCTACAATGAGCAGTTCTTC